The 7 T cell receptor beta chains reported below all come from one sample, sequenced in a study of blood T cell repertoires in COVID-19. The repertoire was sequenced with immunoSEQ multiplex PCR; TCRdb's copy has only in-frame clones and lacks some. The sample lists 210,000 or so clones; more than 80% were seen once. The sample consisted of peripheral blood. The receptors stem from a young man with COVID-19, enrolled during active disease.

The chain is built from TRBV6-1 and TRBJ2-7; D might be TRBD2 (5 bases). CDR3 length equals 13 residues. Germline V gives CDR1 MNHNS, CDR2 SASEGT. V lost 1 base and J lost 2, with 6 bases in between. The CDR3 sequence is CASSEEGAYEQYF. DNA of the CDR3: TGTGCCAGCAGTGAAGAGGGAGCCTACGAGCAGTACTTC.

The chain links TRBV24-1 to TRBJ2-7; 11 nucleotides agree with TRBD2. The length of the CDR3 is 16 residues. Germline lookup yields CDR1 KGHDR and CDR2 SFDVKD. V lost 4 bases, J lost 2 bases, and 6 bases stayed unmatched. The CDR3 loop reads CATSDQTSGAPYEQYF. The DNA for the CDR3 is TGTGCCACCAGTGACCAGACTAGCGGGGCTCCCTACGAGCAGTACTTC.

The V call is TRBV14, the J call TRBJ2-3; the match to TRBD2 covers 8 bases. Germline V gene lookup returns CDR1 SGHDN and CDR2 FVKESK. V lost 2 bases, J lost 3 bases, and 13 bases stayed unmatched. This CDR3 spans 18 amino acids. In DNA, the CDR3 is TGTGCCAGCAGCCAACCAATCCTAGCGGGCAGAAGTACAGATACGCAGTATTTT. It specifies CASSQPILAGRSTDTQYF.

The CDR3 DNA sequence: TGTGCCAGCTCACCTAATCGGGACTCCTACAATGAGCAGTTCTTC. Translation: CASSPNRDSYNEQFF. This chain uses TRBV18 with TRBJ2-1, with D perhaps TRBD2 (5 bases). Germline CDR1 KGHSH, CDR2 LQKENI. The CDR3 covers 15 residues. Trimming took 3 bases from V and 0 from J, leaving 9 bases between them.

The genes are TRBV7-3 and TRBJ1-2; possibly TRBD1 for D (5 bases). Germline assignment: CDR1 SGHTA and CDR2 FQGTGA. The CDR3 is 18 residues long. Trimming removed 2 bases from V and 8 bases from J, with 27 bases in between. CDR3 protein: CASSLRAGKFGEEGGYTF. CDR3 DNA sequence: TGTGCCAGCAGCTTACGGGCAGGGAAGTTTGGGGAAGAAGGGGGCTACACCTTC.

This clone was seen a single time. The rearrangement links TRBV18 to TRBJ2-7; 10 bases are shared with TRBD1. This CDR3 comprises 15 residues. V lost 4 bases, J lost 2 bases, and 5 bases stayed unmatched. Germline V gene lookup returns CDR1 KGHSH and CDR2 LQKENI. The CDR3 DNA reads as TGTGCCAGCTCACTCCCGGGACAGGGGCCCTACGAGCAGTACTTC. Translated: CASSLPGQGPYEQYF.

The chain uses TRBV5-4 and TRBJ2-1, with D perhaps matching TRBD1 (6 bases). The germline V gene encodes CDR1 SGHNT and CDR2 YYREEE (reference sequence). Trimming pared 4 bases from V and 10 bases from J, leaving 12 bases between. The length of the CDR3 is 12 residues. This CDR3 is CASSLTGLEQFF. The CDR3, as DNA: TGTGCCAGCAGCCTCACAGGGTTGGAGCAGTTCTTC.